Listed below are T cell receptor beta chains from one sample, sequenced in a study of cytomegalovirus exposure and HLA in healthy donors. Assay: immunoSEQ multiplex PCR; the TCRdb copy retains only in-frame clones and omits some. The sample shows roughly 170,000 clones, roughly 80% of them seen only once. The sample comprised PBMCs. The receptors derive from a man aged 18 to 30 in good health and CMV-seronegative. The CDR3 runs from the conserved cysteine through the conserved F or W. The D gene is left open where the match is weak. Not every row has a clone size; where given, it reads once, few, many or a size class.

j_call d_call v_call clone_size cdr3_aa cdr3_nt
TRBJ2-7 . TRBV20-1 . CSARLTQEQYF TGCAGTGCTAGATTGACTCAAGAGCAGTACTTC
TRBJ1-3 . TRBV21-1 . CASDPGTVLSEWGNTIYF TGTGCCAGCGACCCCGGGACAGTCCTCTCCGAGTGGGGAAACACCATATATTTT
TRBJ1-3 . TRBV4-1 . CASSQGGPGNTIYF TGCGCCAGCAGCCAAGGAGGGCCAGGAAACACCATATATTTT
TRBJ2-5 TRBD1 TRBV7-6 . CASSWTGGDLSGAQYF TGTGCCAGCAGCTGGACAGGGGGCGACCTCTCAGGGGCCCAGTACTTC
TRBJ2-7 . TRBV14 . CASSQIVAHVYEQYF TGTGCCAGCAGCCAGATTGTCGCACACGTCTACGAGCAGTACTTC
TRBJ2-1 TRBD2 TRBV5-4 . CASSSPSGEGFF TGTGCCAGCAGCTCCCCTAGCGGGGAGGGGTTCTTC
TRBJ2-1 TRBD2 TRBV7-9 . CASSLAGGDNEQFF TGTGCCAGCAGCTTAGCGGGAGGGGACAATGAGCAGTTCTTC
TRBJ2-2 . TRBV5-1 . CASSLGTSTGELFF TGCGCCAGCAGCCTCGGGACATCGACCGGGGAGCTGTTTTTT
TRBJ1-1 . TRBV9 . CASSVVATGSEAFF TGTGCCAGCAGCGTAGTCGCCACAGGTTCTGAAGCTTTCTTT
TRBJ1-1 . TRBV13 . CASSQTGNEAFF TGTGCCAGCAGCCAAACAGGGAATGAAGCTTTCTTT
TRBJ2-7 TRBD2 TRBV4-3 . CASSQVAGEVYEQYF TGCGCCAGCAGCCAAGTTGCGGGAGAAGTCTACGAGCAGTACTTC
TRBJ1-2 . TRBV18 . CASSHDRDYGYTF TGTGCCAGCTCACACGACAGAGACTATGGCTACACCTTC
TRBJ2-3 . TRBV6-5 . CASSRHRYRFDTQYF TGTGCCAGCAGTCGCCACAGATATCGTTTTGATACGCAGTATTTT
TRBJ2-3 . TRBV7-8 . CASSSSRGEGASVDTQYF TGTGCCAGCAGCTCATCCCGGGGAGAGGGCGCAAGTGTAGATACGCAGTATTTT
TRBJ1-2 . TRBV2 . CASSESRTELVGYTF TGTGCCAGCAGTGAGAGCCGTACAGAGCTGGTCGGCTACACCTTC
TRBJ2-1 TRBD2 TRBV9 . CASSVRTSGYSSYNEQFF TGTGCCAGCAGCGTTCGGACTAGCGGATATAGCTCCTACAATGAGCAGTTCTTC
TRBJ2-7 TRBD1 TRBV7-9 . CASSLLRQGGYEQYF TGTGCCAGCAGCCTCCTTCGACAGGGGGGGTACGAGCAGTACTTC
TRBJ1-5 . TRBV6-4 . CASSESRQPQHF TGTGCCAGCAGTGAATCCCGGCAGCCCCAGCATTTT
TRBJ2-3 TRBD1 TRBV9 . CASSVRGGPDTQYF TGTGCCAGCAGCGTACGAGGGGGCCCAGATACGCAGTATTTT
TRBJ2-2 TRBD1 TRBV29-1 . CSVGGQRGNTGELFF TGCAGCGTAGGGGGACAGAGGGGCAACACCGGGGAGCTGTTTTTT
TRBJ2-7 TRBD2 TRBV27 . CASSTPSRESGYEQYF TGTGCCAGCAGTACCCCGTCGCGGGAGTCCGGCTACGAGCAGTACTTC
TRBJ2-7 . TRBV30 . CAWSGVQPYEQYF TGTGCCTGGTCGGGAGTTCAACCCTACGAGCAGTACTTC
TRBJ2-3 . TRBV27 . CASSYVQTGAVTDTQYF TGTGCCAGCAGCTATGTGCAGACAGGTGCCGTGACAGATACGCAGTATTTT
TRBJ2-1 . TRBV19 . CASSIFQGGSYNEQFF TGTGCCAGTAGTATTTTTCAGGGTGGGTCCTACAATGAGCAGTTCTTC
TRBJ1-1 . TRBV11-3 . CASNDKVDTEAFF TGTGCCAGCAACGACAAGGTTGACACTGAAGCTTTCTTT
TRBJ2-5 TRBD1 TRBV27 . CASSPLTGGRNSGNVRETQYF TGTGCCAGCAGTCCCCTGACAGGGGGCCGGAATAGCGGGAACGTGCGAGAGACCCAGTACTTC
TRBJ1-2 . TRBV6-5 . CASSRDNNYGYTF TGTGCCAGCTCCCGGGACAATAACTATGGCTACACCTTC
TRBJ2-7 TRBD1 TRBV19 . CASSPPGQGRPYEQYF TGTGCCAGTAGTCCTCCGGGACAGGGGCGCCCCTACGAGCAGTACTTC
TRBJ2-3 . TRBV7-2 . CATKRVSSTDTQYF TGTGCCACTAAGCGCGTCTCTAGCACAGATACGCAGTATTTT
TRBJ2-1 TRBD1 TRBV5-1 . CASSLAGTGSLEQFF TGCGCCAGCAGCTTGGCCGGGACAGGGTCCTTAGAGCAGTTCTTC
TRBJ2-3 TRBD2 TRBV27 . CASSDLAGVIDTQYF TGTGCCAGCAGCGACCTAGCGGGAGTAATAGATACGCAGTATTTT
TRBJ2-1 TRBD2 TRBV6-5 . CASSSPGAGGEDLAFF TGTGCCAGCAGTTCCCCGGGAGCGGGAGGTGAGGATTTAGCGTTCTTC
TRBJ1-1 . TRBV19 once CASSEKAVGTEAFF TGTGCCAGTAGTGAGAAGGCGGTTGGCACTGAAGCTTTCTTT
TRBJ2-4 TRBD2 TRBV5-6 . CASSLFGTSGTGAKNIQYF TGTGCCAGCAGCTTGTTCGGGACTAGCGGGACAGGGGCCAAAAACATTCAGTACTTC
TRBJ1-1 . TRBV20-1 . CSAWDYTEAFF TGCAGTGCTTGGGACTACACTGAAGCTTTCTTT
TRBJ2-7 TRBD2 TRBV6-5 . CASSSGTSGGAHEQYF TGTGCCAGCAGTTCAGGGACTAGCGGGGGGGCCCACGAGCAGTACTTC
TRBJ1-5 TRBD1 TRBV5-4 . CASSPGTGNQPQHF TGTGCCAGCAGTCCCGGGACAGGCAATCAGCCCCAGCATTTT
TRBJ2-7 . TRBV6-5 . CASSPTPGTSYEQYF TGTGCCAGCAGTCCCACTCCAGGTACCTCCTACGAGCAGTACTTC
TRBJ2-7 TRBD1 TRBV7-2 few CASSLRGLGEQYF TGTGCCAGCAGCCTCAGGGGGTTAGGTGAGCAGTACTTC
TRBJ2-1 TRBD1 TRBV18 . CASSPGTGYVNEQFF TGTGCCAGCTCACCCGGGACAGGGTATGTCAATGAGCAGTTCTTC
TRBJ2-7 . TRBV6-1 . CASSSTLMSSYEQYF TGTGCCAGCAGCTCCACCCTAATGAGCTCCTACGAGCAGTACTTC